The rows below give T cell receptor beta chains drawn from one sample of a study of blood T cells in healthy people across ages. TCRdb fed the 5' RACE reads into MiXCR, producing one record per CDR3 protein. The sample lists about 1.4 million distinct CDR3 sequences, 59% seen once, with over 5% in the top ten. Source material: blood. These receptors were taken from a man aged 18 to 29 in good health. The CDR3 runs from the conserved cysteine through the conserved F or W. D genes are given only for firm matches. Some rows have no size entry. The others give once, few or many, or a class for an expanded clone.

j_call,d_call,clone_size,v_call,cdr3_nt,cdr3_aa
TRBJ2-3,TRBD2,few,TRBV12-3/TRBV12-4,TGTGCCAGCAGCCACACTAGCGAAGGGGATACGCAGTATTTT,CASSHTSEGDTQYF
TRBJ1-1,-,-,TRBV21-1,TGTGCCAGCAGCAAAGCGGTCCCCAACACTGAAGCTTTCTTT,CASSKAVPNTEAFF
TRBJ2-5,-,-,TRBV14,TGTGCCAGCAGCCAAGAATTGATGGCGGGAAGGGAGACCCAGTACTTC,CASSQELMAGRETQYF
TRBJ2-3,-,-,TRBV20-1,TGCAGTGCTACCGACCGGCAGCGGACTAGCACAGATACGCAGTATTTT,CSATDRQRTSTDTQYF
TRBJ2-7,TRBD2,few,TRBV29-1,TGCAGCGTAGGACGGGAGGACCAAACCTACGAGCAGTACTTC,CSVGREDQTYEQYF
TRBJ2-7,-,few,TRBV6-5,TGTGCCAGCAGTTACTTTAGCGGAGTCGAGCAGTACTTC,CASSYFSGVEQYF
TRBJ2-1,TRBD2,-,TRBV27,TGTGCCAGCAGTTCCAGGCTAGCGGGGGGTCCAAGCTCCTACAATGAGCAGTTCTTC,CASSSRLAGGPSSYNEQFF
TRBJ2-7,-,-,TRBV28,TGTGCCAGCAGTTTATCAGCGATGGGAGGTTACGAGCAGTACTTC,CASSLSAMGGYEQYF
TRBJ2-5,-,-,TRBV10-3,TGTGCCATCAGTGAGTCTCAGGGAGAGACCCAGTACTTC,CAISESQGETQYF
TRBJ2-3,-,-,TRBV27,TGTGTCAGCAGTTTGTCCGTGGGCACAGATACGCAGTATTTT,CVSSLSVGTDTQYF
TRBJ1-1,-,-,TRBV20-1,TGCAGTGCTAGACTGGGGAACATGAACACTGAAGCTTTCTTT,CSARLGNMNTEAFF
TRBJ2-3,-,few,TRBV9,TGTGCCAGCAGTGTAGCCGCAGATACGCAGTATTTT,CASSVAADTQYF
TRBJ2-5,TRBD1,-,TRBV5-8,TGTGCCAGCAGCTCACCAGGACAGGGCGTTTTTGAGGAGACCCAGTACTTC,CASSSPGQGVFEETQYF
TRBJ2-1,-,-,TRBV27,TGTGCCAGCAGTTTATTAGCGGTCGCAGGGGTGAATGAGCAGTTCTTC,CASSLLAVAGVNEQFF
TRBJ2-1,TRBD2,few,TRBV27,TGTGCCAGTTTTAGCGGGACCTACAATGAGCAGTTCTTC,CASFSGTYNEQFF
TRBJ1-2,-,-,TRBV29-1,TGCAGCGCCGAGGACCCCCCTGGGGGCTACACCTTC,CSAEDPPGGYTF
TRBJ2-5,-,-,TRBV4-1,TGCGCCAGCAGCCAACCCCAGGGGACGTACCAAGAGACCCAGTACTTC,CASSQPQGTYQETQYF
TRBJ2-1,TRBD2,-,TRBV7-2,TGTGCCAGCAGCTCCGGGACTAGCGTTGTCTCCAATGAGCAGTTCTTC,CASSSGTSVVSNEQFF
TRBJ2-7,-,once,TRBV9,TGTGCCAGCAGCGTAGGGGTAGCCACCTACGAGCAGTACTTC,CASSVGVATYEQYF
TRBJ2-7,-,-,TRBV6-5,TGTGCCAGCAGTTACTTAACCTGCTGGTACGAGCAGTACTTC,CASSYLTCWYEQYF
TRBJ2-3,TRBD2,-,TRBV6-1,TGTGCCAGCACCGCGAGGGTAGCGGGAGTCACAGATACGCAGTATTTT,CASTARVAGVTDTQYF
TRBJ1-1,-,-,TRBV5-6,TGTGCCAGCAGCCCCCCCGGAGAGATCACTGAAGCTTTCTTT,CASSPPGEITEAFF
TRBJ2-3,-,-,TRBV12-3/TRBV12-4,TGTGCCAGCAGTCCCGGGGCGGTGCGCGCAGATGCGCAGTATTTT,CASSPGAVRADAQYF
TRBJ1-6,-,-,TRBV6-2/TRBV6-3,TGTGCCAGCAGACCCGGCGCGTCCGAGGGGTCACCCCTCCACTTT,CASRPGASEGSPLHF
TRBJ1-5,-,-,TRBV6-2/TRBV6-3,TGTGCCAGCAGTTACTTGGTGAGGGGCCTGGGCAATCAGCCCCAGCATTTT,CASSYLVRGLGNQPQHF
TRBJ2-7,TRBD2,-,TRBV12-3/TRBV12-4,TGTGCCAGCAGTTTCGGGACTAGCGGGGGCGGCTACGAGCAGTACTTC,CASSFGTSGGGYEQYF
TRBJ2-1,TRBD2,once,TRBV29-1,TGCAGCGTTGAAGATCGGGGGGGAGCGTCTTTCGAGCAGTTCTTC,CSVEDRGGASFEQFF
TRBJ1-5,TRBD1,-,TRBV12-3/TRBV12-4,TGTGCCAGCAGCCGACAGGGTTCTCGTCAGCCCCAGCATTTT,CASSRQGSRQPQHF
TRBJ2-1,TRBD2,-,TRBV5-1,TGCGCCAGCAGCTCCACTAGCGGGAGTCCGGTAGGTGAGCAGTTCTTC,CASSSTSGSPVGEQFF
TRBJ1-5,TRBD1,-,TRBV12-3/TRBV12-4,TGTGCCAGCAGGCCGACAGGGATGGATCAGCCCCAGCATTTT,CASRPTGMDQPQHF
TRBJ2-4,TRBD1,-,TRBV27,TGTGCCAGCAGTTTACAGGGGGCGCCTGCTGGCATTCAGTACTTC,CASSLQGAPAGIQYF
TRBJ1-2,-,-,TRBV4-3,TGCGCCAGCAGCCCCCTGGGGCGGTACTATGGCTACACCTTC,CASSPLGRYYGYTF
TRBJ2-7,-,-,TRBV3-1,TGTGCCAGCAGCCAACTGATCTACGAGCAGTACTTC,CASSQLIYEQYF
TRBJ2-7,-,-,TRBV2,TGTGCCAGCTGGTTGGCCATCGCCTCTGATGAGCAGTACTTC,CASWLAIASDEQYF
TRBJ2-1,-,-,TRBV24-1,TGTGCCACCAGTGATTTCATTCGTTGGGGGCAGGGTGAGCAGTTCTTC,CATSDFIRWGQGEQFF
TRBJ2-1,-,-,TRBV20-1,TGCAGTGCTAGAGATCTCGGCGGAGCTTTCTACAATGAGCAGTTCTTC,CSARDLGGAFYNEQFF
TRBJ1-4,-,-,TRBV14,TGTGCCAGCAGCGTCCGGGGGATTGGGGGTGAAAAACTGTTTTTT,CASSVRGIGGEKLFF
TRBJ1-1,-,once,TRBV2,TGTGCCTGCACCAGCCGGGGCAGGGACACTGAAGCTTTCTTT,CACTSRGRDTEAFF
TRBJ1-5,-,once,TRBV20-1,TGCAGTGCTAGAGATACGGGGGATCAGCCCCAGCATTTT,CSARDTGDQPQHF
TRBJ2-7,-,-,TRBV6-5,TGTGCCAGCAGTTACGGGGGGACGGGTCCTTCCTACGAGCAGTACTTC,CASSYGGTGPSYEQYF
TRBJ2-1,-,-,TRBV20-1,TGCAGTGCTGGACAGTCTTACAATGAGCAGTTCTTC,CSAGQSYNEQFF
TRBJ2-2,-,few,TRBV6-2/TRBV6-3,TGTGCCAGCAGTCCTAGCATGAACACCGGGGAGCTGTTTTTT,CASSPSMNTGELFF
TRBJ2-5,-,-,TRBV12-3/TRBV12-4,TGTGCCAGCAGTCATGTGGCAGATGAGCAGTACTTC,CASSHVADEQYF
TRBJ1-3,TRBD1,few,TRBV29-1,TGCAGCGTTGAAGCGGGGCGAGGGACAGGGTTGAAAAGCTCTGGAAACACCATATATTTT,CSVEAGRGTGLKSSGNTIYF
TRBJ2-7,-,-,TRBV12-3/TRBV12-4,TGTGCCAGCAGTTTCAACGGGGTTAACAATGAGCAGTACTTC,CASSFNGVNNEQYF
TRBJ2-3,TRBD1,once,TRBV5-1,TGCGCCAGCAGACCACAGGGGTCTGCAGATACGCAGTATTTT,CASRPQGSADTQYF
TRBJ1-1,-,-,TRBV29-1,TGCAGCGTTGGGAAGGGAGGGTACACTGAAGCTTTCTTT,CSVGKGGYTEAFF
TRBJ2-5,TRBD2,-,TRBV2,TGTGCCAGCAGCAACCTCCCGACTAGCGCTGAGACCCAGTACTTC,CASSNLPTSAETQYF
TRBJ2-7,TRBD2,-,TRBV5-1,TGCGCCAGCAGCTTGTTTCGGGGGACAGCGGGAGGAGATTACGAGCAGTACTTC,CASSLFRGTAGGDYEQYF
TRBJ2-7,TRBD1,-,TRBV6-6,TGTGCCAGCAGCTACGGACAGGGACCCGACGAGCAGTACTTC,CASSYGQGPDEQYF
TRBJ2-5,-,-,TRBV6-6,TGTGCCAGCAGTTACGCTCCCGCTCAAGAGACCCAGTACTTC,CASSYAPAQETQYF
TRBJ1-4,TRBD1,-,TRBV27,TGTGCCAGCAGTTCTACAAAAATGCCCCGGGACAGTGAAAAACTGTTTTTT,CASSSTKMPRDSEKLFF
TRBJ1-4,-,many,TRBV12-3/TRBV12-4,TGTGCCAGCAGTCCTGTCGCCCCAACTAATGAAAAACTGTTTTTT,CASSPVAPTNEKLFF
TRBJ2-3,TRBD2,few,TRBV20-1,TGCAGTGCTGGAGGACTAGCGATCCCGGGGGATACGCAGTATTTT,CSAGGLAIPGDTQYF
TRBJ2-7,TRBD2,-,TRBV6-2/TRBV6-3,TGTGCCAGCAGTTACGAAGCGGGACGGCAATACGAGCAGTACTTC,CASSYEAGRQYEQYF
TRBJ1-2,-,-,TRBV7-9,TGTGCCAGCAGCTCGCGACGACTTCGGACGGAGGAGGGCGGCTACACCTTC,CASSSRRLRTEEGGYTF
TRBJ2-5,TRBD2,-,TRBV6-1,TGTGCCAGCAGTGCGGTCGGGCGGGGGGGCCGTGAGCAGTACTTC,CASSAVGRGGREQYF
TRBJ1-5,-,few,TRBV4-1,TGCGCCAGCAGCCAAGTACCCGATCGGAGAGCCGACAATCAGCCCCAGCATTTT,CASSQVPDRRADNQPQHF